What follows is one TCR beta chain and its context. Germline values: CDR1 SGHRS, CDR2 YFSETQ. This CDR3 has 15 residues. The V end lost 4 bases, the J end lost 8 bases, and 18 bases lay between the germline ends. The sample is drawn from a study of blood T cell repertoires in COVID-19. Across the whole study: Sample material is recorded as cDNA or gDNA derived from T cells, B-cell-depleted T cells, or PBMCs.

Assay: immunoSEQ multiplex PCR; the TCRdb copy retains only in-frame clones and omits some. Among around 250,000 clones listed, over 70% were seen once. The V and J genes are TRBV5-1 and TRBJ1-4, with D hard to call. The sequence was collected from a man aged 35 to 55 with active or convalescent COVID-19. Sequenced: peripheral blood. The CDR3 DNA sequence: TGCGCCAGCAGCCTTTCCGACCCAGAGAGGGAAAAACTGTTTTTT. This codes for CASSLSDPEREKLFF. Variable domain in full (rest from reference TRBV5-1 and TRBJ1-4): KAGVTQTPRYLIKTRGQQVTLSCSPISGHRSVSWYQQTPGQGLQFLFEYFSETQRNKGNFPGRFSGRQFSNSRSEMNVSTLELGDSALYLCASSLSDPEREKLFFGSGTQLSVL.